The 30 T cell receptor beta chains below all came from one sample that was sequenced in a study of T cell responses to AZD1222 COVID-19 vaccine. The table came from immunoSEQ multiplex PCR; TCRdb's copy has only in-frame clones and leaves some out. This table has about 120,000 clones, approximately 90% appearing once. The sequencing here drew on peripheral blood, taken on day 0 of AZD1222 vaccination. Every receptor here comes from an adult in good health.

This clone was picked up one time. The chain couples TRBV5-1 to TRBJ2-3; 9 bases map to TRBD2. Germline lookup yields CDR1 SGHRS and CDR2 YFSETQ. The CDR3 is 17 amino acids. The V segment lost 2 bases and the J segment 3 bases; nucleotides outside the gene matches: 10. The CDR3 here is CASSLRPAGGRTDTQYF. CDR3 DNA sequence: TGCGCCAGCAGCTTAAGGCCCGCGGGAGGGCGGACAGATACGCAGTATTTT.

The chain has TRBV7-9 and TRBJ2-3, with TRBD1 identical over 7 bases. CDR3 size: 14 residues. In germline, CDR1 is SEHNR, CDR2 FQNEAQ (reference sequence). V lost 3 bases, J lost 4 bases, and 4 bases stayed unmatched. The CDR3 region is CASSFGTVPDTQYF. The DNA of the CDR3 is TGTGCCAGCAGCTTCGGGACAGTCCCAGATACGCAGTATTTT.

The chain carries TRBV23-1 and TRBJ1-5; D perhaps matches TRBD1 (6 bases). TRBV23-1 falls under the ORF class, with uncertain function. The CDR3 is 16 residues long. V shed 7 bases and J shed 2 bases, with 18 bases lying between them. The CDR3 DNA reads TGCGCCAGCACCCCTGACGGACAGACGTGCAATCAGCCCCAGCATTTT. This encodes CASTPDGQTCNQPQHF.

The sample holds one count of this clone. The CDR3 loop reads CASSAVERLSYNEQFF. CDR3 sequence (DNA): TGTGCCAGCAGCGCCGTCGAGCGGCTCTCCTACAATGAGCAGTTCTTC. This chain uses TRBV7-9 with TRBJ2-1, with a weak D call TRBD2 (5 bases). This CDR3 is built from 16 residues. Germline V CDR1 and CDR2: SEHNR, FQNEAQ (reference sequence). The V gene lost 5 bases and the J gene lost 0 bases, with 14 bases spanning the gap.

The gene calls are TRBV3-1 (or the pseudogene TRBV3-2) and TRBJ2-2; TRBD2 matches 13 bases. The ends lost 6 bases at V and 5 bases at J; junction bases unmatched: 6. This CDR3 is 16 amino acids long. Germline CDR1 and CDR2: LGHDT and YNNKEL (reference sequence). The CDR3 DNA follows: TGTGCCAGCAGTCTAACTAGCGGGAGGGGTACCGGGGAGCTGTTTTTT. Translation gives CASSLTSGRGTGELFF.

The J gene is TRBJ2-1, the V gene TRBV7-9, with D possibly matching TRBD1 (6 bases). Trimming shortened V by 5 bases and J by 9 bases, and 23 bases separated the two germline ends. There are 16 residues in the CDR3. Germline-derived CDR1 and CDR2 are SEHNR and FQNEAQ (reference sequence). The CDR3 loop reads CASSINSGASGIEQFF. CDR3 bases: TGTGCCAGCAGCATAAATTCAGGGGCCTCTGGTATTGAGCAGTTCTTC.

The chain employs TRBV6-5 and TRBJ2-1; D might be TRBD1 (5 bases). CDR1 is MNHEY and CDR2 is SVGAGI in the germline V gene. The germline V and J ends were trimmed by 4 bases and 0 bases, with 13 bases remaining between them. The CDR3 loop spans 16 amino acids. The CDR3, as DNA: TGTGCCAGCAGTTCAGGGTCCCTTAGCTCCTACAATGAGCAGTTCTTC. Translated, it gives CASSSGSLSSYNEQFF.

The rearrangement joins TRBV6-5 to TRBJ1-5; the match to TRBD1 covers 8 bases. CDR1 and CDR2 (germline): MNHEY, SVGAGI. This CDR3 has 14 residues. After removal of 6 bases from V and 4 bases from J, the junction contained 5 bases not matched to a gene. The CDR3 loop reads CASSITGGNQPQHF. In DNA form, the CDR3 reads TGTGCCAGCAGCATCACAGGGGGGAATCAGCCCCAGCATTTT.

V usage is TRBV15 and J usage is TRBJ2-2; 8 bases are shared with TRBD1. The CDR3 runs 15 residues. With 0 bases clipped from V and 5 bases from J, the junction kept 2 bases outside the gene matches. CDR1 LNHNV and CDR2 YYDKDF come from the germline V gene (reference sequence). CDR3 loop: CATSRDTGGTGELFF. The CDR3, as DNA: TGTGCCACCAGCAGAGATACAGGGGGAACCGGGGAGCTGTTTTTT.

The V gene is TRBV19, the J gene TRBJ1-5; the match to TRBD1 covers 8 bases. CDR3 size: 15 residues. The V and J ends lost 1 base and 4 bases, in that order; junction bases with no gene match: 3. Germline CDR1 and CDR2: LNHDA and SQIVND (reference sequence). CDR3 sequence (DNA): TGTGCCAGTAGTATAGGGACAGGGCTGAATCAGCCCCAGCATTTT. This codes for CASSIGTGLNQPQHF. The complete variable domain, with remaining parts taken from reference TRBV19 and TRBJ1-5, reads DGGITQSPKYLFRKEGQNVTLSCEQNLNHDAMYWYRQDPGQGLRLIYYSQIVNDFQKGDIAEGYSVSREKKESFPLTVTSAQKNPTAFYLCASSIGTGLNQPQHFGDGTRLSIL.

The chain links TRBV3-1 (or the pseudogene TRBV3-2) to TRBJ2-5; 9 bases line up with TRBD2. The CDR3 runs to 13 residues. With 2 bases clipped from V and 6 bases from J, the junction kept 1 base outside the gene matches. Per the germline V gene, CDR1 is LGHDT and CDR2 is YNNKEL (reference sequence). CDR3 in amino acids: CASSQTSGQTQYF. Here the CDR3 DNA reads TGTGCCAGCAGCCAAACTAGCGGGCAGACCCAGTACTTC.

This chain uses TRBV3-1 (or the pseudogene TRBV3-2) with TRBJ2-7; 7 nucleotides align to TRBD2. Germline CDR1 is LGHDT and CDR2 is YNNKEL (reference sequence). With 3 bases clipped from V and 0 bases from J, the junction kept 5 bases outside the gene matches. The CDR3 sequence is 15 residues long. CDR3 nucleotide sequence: TGTGCCAGCAGCCATCGCCGGACTAGCTCCTACGAGCAGTACTTC. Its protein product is CASSHRRTSSYEQYF.

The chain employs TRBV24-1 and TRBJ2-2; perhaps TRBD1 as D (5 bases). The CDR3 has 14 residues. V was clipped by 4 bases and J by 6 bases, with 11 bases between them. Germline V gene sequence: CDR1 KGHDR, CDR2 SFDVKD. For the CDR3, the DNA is TGTGCCACCAGTGAATACCACAGGCCCGGGGAGCTGTTTTTT. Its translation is CATSEYHRPGELFF.

The CDR3 spells CASMRGEKLFF. CDR3 coding DNA: TGCGCCAGCATGAGAGGGGAAAAACTGTTTTTT. The chain is built from TRBV10-2 and TRBJ1-4; no clear D. The germline CDR1 and CDR2 sequences are WSHSY and SAAADI. Trimming removed 7 bases at V and 8 bases at J, with 8 bases between. This CDR3 spans 11 amino acids.

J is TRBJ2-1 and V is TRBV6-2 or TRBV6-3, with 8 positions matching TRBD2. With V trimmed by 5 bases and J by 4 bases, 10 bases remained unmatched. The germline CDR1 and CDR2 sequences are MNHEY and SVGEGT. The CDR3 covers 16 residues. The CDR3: CASSTAAGGHYNEQFF. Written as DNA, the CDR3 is TGTGCCAGCAGTACCGCGGCGGGAGGACATTACAATGAGCAGTTCTTC.

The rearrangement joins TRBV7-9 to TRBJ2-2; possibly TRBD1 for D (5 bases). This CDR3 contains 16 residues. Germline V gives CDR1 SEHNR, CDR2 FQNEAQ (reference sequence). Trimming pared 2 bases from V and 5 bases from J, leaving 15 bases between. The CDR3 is CASSLLRQGFTGELFF. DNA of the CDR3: TGTGCCAGCAGCTTATTACGGCAGGGATTTACCGGGGAGCTGTTTTTT.

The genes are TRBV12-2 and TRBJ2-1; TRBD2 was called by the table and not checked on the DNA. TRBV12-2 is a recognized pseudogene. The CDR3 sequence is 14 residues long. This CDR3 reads CASRLAEYREEQFF. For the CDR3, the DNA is TGTGCAAGTCGCTTAGCCGAGTACCGGGAGGAGCAGTTCTTC.

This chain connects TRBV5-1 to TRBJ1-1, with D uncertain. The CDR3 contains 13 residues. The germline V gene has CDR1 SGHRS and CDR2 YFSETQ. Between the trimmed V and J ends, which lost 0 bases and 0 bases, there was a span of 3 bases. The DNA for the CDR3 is TGCGCCAGCAGCTTGGCCTTGAACACTGAAGCTTTCTTT. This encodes CASSLALNTEAFF.

Here the CDR3 reads CSVRTGEYNEQFF. CDR3 coding DNA: TGCAGCGTTCGGACAGGGGAATACAATGAGCAGTTCTTC. The V gene is TRBV29-1, the J gene TRBJ2-1; 9 positions agree with TRBD1. This CDR3 has 13 amino acids. Losses at the gene ends were 5 bases for V and 4 bases for J; bases not matched to a gene: 3. The germline CDR1 and CDR2 sequences are SQVTM and ANQGSEA.

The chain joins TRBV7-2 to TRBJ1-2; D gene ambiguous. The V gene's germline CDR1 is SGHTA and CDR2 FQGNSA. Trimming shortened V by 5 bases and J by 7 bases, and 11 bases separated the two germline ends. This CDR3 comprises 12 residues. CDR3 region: CASSPSSFGYTF. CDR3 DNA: TGTGCCAGCAGCCCCTCTTCATTTGGCTACACCTTC.

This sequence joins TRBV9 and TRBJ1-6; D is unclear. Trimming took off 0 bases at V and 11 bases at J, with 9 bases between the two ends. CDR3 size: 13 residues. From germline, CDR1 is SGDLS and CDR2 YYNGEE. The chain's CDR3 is CASSVAQVPPLHF. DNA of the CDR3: TGTGCCAGCAGCGTAGCCCAGGTACCACCCCTCCACTTT.

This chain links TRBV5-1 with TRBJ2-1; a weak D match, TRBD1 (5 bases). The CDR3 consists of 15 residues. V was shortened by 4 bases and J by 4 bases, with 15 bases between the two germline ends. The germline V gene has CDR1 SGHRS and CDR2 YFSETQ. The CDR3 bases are TGCGCCAGCAGCGCGGACAACATCGCATACAATGAGCAGTTCTTC. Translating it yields CASSADNIAYNEQFF.

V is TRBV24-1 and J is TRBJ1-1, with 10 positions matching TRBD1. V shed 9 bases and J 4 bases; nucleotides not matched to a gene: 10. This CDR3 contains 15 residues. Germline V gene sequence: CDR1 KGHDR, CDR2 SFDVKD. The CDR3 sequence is CATRPTGGQATEAFF. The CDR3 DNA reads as TGTGCCACCCGCCCGACAGGGGGCCAAGCCACTGAAGCTTTCTTT.

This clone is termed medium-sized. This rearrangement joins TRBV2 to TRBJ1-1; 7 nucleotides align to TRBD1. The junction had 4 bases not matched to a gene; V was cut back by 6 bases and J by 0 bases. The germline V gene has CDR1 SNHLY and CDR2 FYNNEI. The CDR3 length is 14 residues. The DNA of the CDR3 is TGTGCCAGCAGAGGGGACAGCCTGAACACTGAAGCTTTCTTT. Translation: CASRGDSLNTEAFF.

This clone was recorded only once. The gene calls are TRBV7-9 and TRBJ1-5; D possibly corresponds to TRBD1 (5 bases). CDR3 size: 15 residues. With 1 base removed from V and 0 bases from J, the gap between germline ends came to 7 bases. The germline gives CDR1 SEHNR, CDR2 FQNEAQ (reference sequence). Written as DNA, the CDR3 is TGTGCCAGCAGCTTAGAAGGGGCTAGCAATCAGCCCCAGCATTTT. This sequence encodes CASSLEGASNQPQHF.

In DNA form, the CDR3 reads TGTGCCAGCAGTTGGCCCCGAGTGCTAACGAACACCGGGGAGCTGTTTTTT. Amino acids: CASSWPRVLTNTGELFF. The chain joins TRBV6-8 to TRBJ2-2; D unresolved. The CDR3 extends over 17 amino acids. Trimming left V 4 bases short and J 0 bases short, with 15 bases between. CDR1 and CDR2 (germline): MNHGY, SAAAGT.

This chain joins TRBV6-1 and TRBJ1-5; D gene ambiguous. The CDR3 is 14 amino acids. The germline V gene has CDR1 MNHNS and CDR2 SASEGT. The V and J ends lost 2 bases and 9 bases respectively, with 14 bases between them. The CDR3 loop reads CASSENSNLRPQHF. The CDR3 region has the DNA TGTGCCAGCAGTGAAAACTCAAATCTGAGGCCCCAGCATTTT.

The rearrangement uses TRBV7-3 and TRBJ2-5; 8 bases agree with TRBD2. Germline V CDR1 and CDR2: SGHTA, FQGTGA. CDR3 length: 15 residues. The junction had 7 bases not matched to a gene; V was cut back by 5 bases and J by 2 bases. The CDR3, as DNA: TGTGCCAGCAGCCCCGGGAGGGTAGGACAAGAGACCCAGTACTTC. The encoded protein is CASSPGRVGQETQYF. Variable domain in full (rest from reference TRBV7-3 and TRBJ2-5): GAGVSQTPSNKVTEKGKYVELRCDPISGHTALYWYRQSLGQGPEFLIYFQGTGAADDSGLPNDRFFAVRPEGSVSTLKIQRTERGDSAVYLCASSPGRVGQETQYFGPGTRLLVL.

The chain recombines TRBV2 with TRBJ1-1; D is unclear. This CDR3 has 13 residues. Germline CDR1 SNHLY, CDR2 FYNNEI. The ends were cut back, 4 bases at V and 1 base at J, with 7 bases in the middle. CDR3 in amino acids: CASSARENTEAFF. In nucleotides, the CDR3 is TGTGCCAGCAGTGCGAGAGAGAACACTGAAGCTTTCTTT.

The CDR3 nucleotides read TGTGCCAGCCGTCAGGTGCTTGCGACAGATACGCAGTATTTT. Encoded protein: CASRQVLATDTQYF. V is TRBV6-5 and J is TRBJ2-3; no reliable D call. V was shortened by 8 bases and J by 3 bases, with 15 bases between the two germline ends. CDR3 length: 14 amino acids. Germline-derived CDR1 and CDR2 are MNHEY and SVGAGI.